These 16 T cell receptor beta chains were all obtained from the same sample, sequenced in a study of blood T cell repertoires in COVID-19. The data were produced by immunoSEQ multiplex PCR, yet TCRdb's version contains in-frame clones alone and is incomplete. The sample lists roughly 190,000 clones; around 83% were seen once. Sample: peripheral blood. These receptors were collected from a man aged 45 to 65 with active or convalescent COVID-19.

This chain links TRBV4-2 with TRBJ2-3; 16 nucleotides line up with TRBD2. V shed 0 bases, J shed 6 bases, and the junction held 6 bases outside the gene matches. The CDR3 sequence is 18 residues long. Looked up from germline, CDR1 is LGHNA and CDR2 is YNFKEQ. CDR3 loop: CASSQEKGLAGGSDTQYF. CDR3 nucleotide sequence: TGTGCCAGCAGCCAAGAAAAGGGACTAGCGGGAGGGTCTGATACGCAGTATTTT.

V is TRBV6-2 or TRBV6-3 and J is TRBJ1-4; D call uncertain. This CDR3 has 15 amino acids. V gave up 2 bases and J gave up 5 bases, with 12 bases separating them. Germline assignment: CDR1 MNHEY and CDR2 SVGEGT. In DNA form, the CDR3 reads TGTGCCAGCAGTTACGGAGGAGGATGGAATGAAAAACTGTTTTTT. As protein: CASSYGGGWNEKLFF.

The J gene is TRBJ1-2, the V gene TRBV12-3 or TRBV12-4; the match to TRBD1 covers 7 bases. This CDR3 is built from 13 residues. The junction had 9 bases not matched to a gene; V was cut back by 6 bases and J by 8 bases. Here the CDR3 DNA reads TGTGCCAGCAGCGTATTGGACAGGCTCGGCTACACCTTC. It codes for CASSVLDRLGYTF.

This rearrangement joins TRBV28 to TRBJ1-6, with a possible D match to TRBD1 (6 bases). This CDR3 is built from 13 residues. Germline-derived CDR1 and CDR2 are MDHEN and SYDVKM. Trimming shortened V by 6 bases and J by 11 bases, and 14 bases separated the two germline ends. The DNA for the CDR3 is TGTGCCAGCAGCTGGACAGAGGGAACACCCCTCCACTTT. The encoded protein is CASSWTEGTPLHF.

CDR3 sequence reads: CASSPSYEQYF. The DNA of the CDR3 is TGTGCCAGCAGCCCCAGCTACGAGCAGTACTTC. The rearrangement links TRBV3-1 (or the pseudogene TRBV3-2) to TRBJ2-7; no reliable D call. V dropped 4 bases and J dropped 3 bases, with 4 bases sitting between them. This CDR3 is 11 amino acids long. Germline V gene sequence: CDR1 LGHDT, CDR2 YNNKEL (reference sequence).

J is TRBJ2-3 and V is TRBV29-1; 8 nucleotides agree with TRBD1. The germline CDR1 and CDR2 sequences are SQVTM and ANQGSEA. The trim removed 5 bases at V and 2 bases at J, leaving 3 bases unmatched. This CDR3 contains 13 residues. For the CDR3, the DNA is TGCAGCGTTTCGACAGGGGTCACAGATACGCAGTATTTT. This encodes CSVSTGVTDTQYF.

The chain carries TRBV6-2 or TRBV6-3 and TRBJ1-2, with no clear D. V was trimmed by 6 bases and J by 7 bases, leaving 18 bases between them. CDR3 length: 14 residues. Per the germline V gene, CDR1 is MNHEY and CDR2 is SVGEGT. The DNA for the CDR3 is TGTGCCAGCAGGCCTTCCGCGGGGATGGGTGGCTACACCTTC. Protein: CASRPSAGMGGYTF.

This clone has just one count. V is TRBV30 and J is TRBJ1-2; TRBD1 is a possible D gene (5 bases). Trimming cost V 8 bases and J 4 bases, with 11 bases left between them. The V gene's germline CDR1 is GTSNPN and CDR2 SVGIG (reference sequence). CDR3 length: 11 residues. For the CDR3, the DNA is TGTGCCGGGGCGTTACTCTATGGCTACACCTTC. Its translation is CAGALLYGYTF.

This sequence joins TRBV5-4 and TRBJ1-6; a weak D match, TRBD1 (5 bases). The length of the CDR3 is 14 residues. Germline V gene lookup returns CDR1 SGHNT and CDR2 YYREEE (reference sequence). Trimming shortened V by 0 bases and J by 10 bases, and 11 bases separated the two germline ends. CDR3 sequence: CASSLDRWGSPLHF. CDR3 DNA sequence: TGTGCCAGCAGCTTGGACAGGTGGGGCTCACCCCTCCACTTT.

The CDR3: CASSPHRGLGTDTQYF. CDR3 bases: TGTGCCAGCAGTCCTCACAGGGGGCTGGGCACAGATACGCAGTATTTT. The rearrangement links TRBV28 to TRBJ2-3; TRBD1 aligns across 9 bases. The CDR3 consists of 16 residues. The germline V gene encodes CDR1 MDHEN and CDR2 SYDVKM. Trimming cost V 5 bases and J 1 base; bases outside gene matches: 7.

The genes are TRBV20-1 and TRBJ2-7, with a possible D match to TRBD1 (7 bases). Trimming pared 3 bases from V and 6 bases from J, leaving 15 bases between. Per germline, CDR1 DFQATT and CDR2 SNEGSKA (reference sequence). This CDR3 comprises 13 residues. This CDR3 is CSASMRQGGEQYF. In DNA form, the CDR3 reads TGCAGTGCTAGTATGCGGCAGGGGGGCGAGCAGTACTTC.

The chain links TRBV28 to TRBJ2-1, with 8 bases lining up with TRBD2. The length of the CDR3 is 15 residues. The germline CDR1 and CDR2 sequences are MDHEN and SYDVKM. The junction had 5 bases not matched to a gene; V was cut back by 1 base and J by 6 bases. CDR3 residues: CASSLSAGGLNEQFF. CDR3 sequence (DNA): TGTGCCAGCAGTTTATCGGCGGGAGGCCTCAATGAGCAGTTCTTC.

This clone appeared a single time. The genes are TRBV6-2 or TRBV6-3 and TRBJ2-5, with TRBD2 matching 9 bases. Germline CDR1 is MNHEY and CDR2 is SVGEGT. The ends lost 6 bases at V and 6 bases at J; junction bases unmatched: 20. The CDR3 loop spans 18 amino acids. In DNA form, the CDR3 reads TGTGCCAGCAGCCGCACTCCGGGACTAGCTTCGGTCGCGAAGACCCAGTACTTC. Its translation is CASSRTPGLASVAKTQYF.

This clone was observed a handful of times. The chain carries TRBV7-2 and TRBJ1-3; D is ambiguous. CDR1 is SGHTA and CDR2 is FQGNSA in the germline V gene. The CDR3 has 14 residues. V lost 5 bases and J 0 bases, leaving 8 bases between the germline ends. Here the CDR3 reads CASSQANSGNTIYF. The CDR3 DNA reads TGTGCCAGCAGCCAAGCGAACTCTGGAAACACCATATATTTT.

This clone was seen once. The chain recombines TRBV7-2 with TRBJ2-1; possibly TRBD2 for D (5 bases). V gave up 0 bases and J gave up 8 bases, with 14 bases separating them. This CDR3 has 15 residues. Germline CDR1 is SGHTA and CDR2 is FQGNSA. The chain's CDR3 is CASSLAGGGRHEQFF. The CDR3 DNA reads TGTGCCAGCAGCTTAGCAGGAGGCGGGCGCCATGAGCAGTTCTTC.

The chain recombines TRBV24-1 with TRBJ2-1, with 9 bases fitting TRBD1. V was pared by 3 bases and J by 8 bases, with 13 bases of the junction left unmatched. CDR1 is KGHDR and CDR2 is SFDVKD in the germline V gene. This CDR3 region has 17 residues. CDR3 sequence reads: CATSDTKARTGDDEQFF. Written as DNA, the CDR3 is TGTGCCACCAGTGATACAAAAGCTCGGACAGGGGACGATGAGCAGTTCTTC.